This T cell receptor beta chain was recovered during a study of post-analysis software for immune sequencing data. About the research overall: Multiple sclerosis in the patients followed relapsing-remitting, secondary progressive and progressive-relapsing courses. Study-level findings and limits: Normalized Chao1 diversity was significantly reduced in patients versus controls. The F measure placed samples prepared in the same batch into strongly shared clusters. Higher frequency in patients than in controls was seen for roughly 5 TRBV segments, with TRBV5-6, TRBV5-1 and TRBV20-1 among them.

In the case of this clonotype: Its antigen is still unknown.

Unique molecular identifiers tagged the TCR beta cDNA libraries. The T cell input of roughly 0.9 to 11 million gave hundreds of thousands of cDNA molecules. TCRdb independently ran MiXCR on the PCR reads; one entry per CDR3 protein. The repertoire consists of 600,000 to 700,000 distinct CDR3 sequences, with 55% to 70% occurring once and the leading ten covering roughly 12%. The CDR3 has 13 amino acids. CDR1 and CDR2 from the germline V gene are MNHEY and SVGAGI. V was shortened by 4 bases and J by 3 bases, with 10 bases between the two germline ends. Sample: blood. This chain uses TRBV6-5 with TRBJ2-7; no firm D call. The TCR originated in a girl aged 2 to 9 with multiple sclerosis. For the CDR3, the DNA is TGTGCCAGCAGTTTCAACAGTAACTACGAGCAGTACTTC. It encodes CASSFNSNYEQYF.